Described below is a single TCR beta chain sequence and its context. The target antigen is unknown. The source of the sample is a study of T cell responses to AZD1222 COVID-19 vaccine. Some clones are missing from TCRdb's copy, which holds only in-frame ones; the method was immunoSEQ multiplex PCR. In the table there are 150,000 to 200,000 clones, roughly 93% of which are singletons. The CDR3 runs 14 residues. Trimming took off 3 bases at V and 1 base at J, with 9 bases between the two ends. Germline V lookup: CDR1 DFQATT, CDR2 SNEGSKA (reference sequence). Study results and caveats: Elevations in Spike-specific TCR breadth and depth followed administration of two AZD1222 doses. Donors skewed white British and female; clonal diversity was possibly underestimated.

Here the sequenced sample was peripheral blood, taken on day 0 of AZD1222 vaccination. This sequence was found in an adult in good health. The rearrangement joins TRBV20-1 to TRBJ2-2, with no clear D. The CDR3: CSASYGLNTGELFF. In nucleotides, the CDR3 is TGCAGTGCTAGTTACGGCCTGAACACCGGGGAGCTGTTTTTT.